These T cell receptor beta chains were read from a single sample in a study of blood T cell repertoires in COVID-19. Sequenced by immunoSEQ multiplex PCR; TCRdb stores in-frame clones only, minus some. The table lists about 170,000 clones, approximately 87% of them singletons, with approximately 11% in the top ten. The sequenced sample consisted of peripheral blood. The receptors here all came from a woman aged 55-69 years with COVID-19, enrolled during active disease. The CDR3 runs from the conserved cysteine through the conserved F or W. Each record gives: clone size, J gene, V gene, D gene, CDR3 protein, CDR3 DNA. D genes are given only for firm matches. Some rows mark clone size as missing; the rest say once, few, many or name a class of expanded clone.

NA,TRBJ1-6,TRBV9,TRBD1,CASGGGASPLHF,TGTGCCAGCGGAGGGGGCGCTTCACCCCTCCACTTT
NA,TRBJ2-7,TRBV19,TRBD2,CASSPSGTSGRAFYEQYF,TGTGCCAGTAGTCCTTCCGGGACTAGCGGGAGAGCTTTCTACGAGCAGTACTTC
NA,TRBJ2-5,TRBV9,TRBD1,CASSVGQGQETQYF,TGTGCCAGCAGCGTCGGACAGGGGCAAGAGACCCAGTACTTC
NA,TRBJ2-7,TRBV7-8,TRBD1,CASSERQGASSYEQYF,TGTGCCAGCAGCGAGAGACAGGGGGCCAGCTCCTACGAGCAGTACTTC
few,TRBJ2-1,TRBV12-5,TRBD1,CASAPGTGRGEQFF,TGTGCTAGTGCTCCCGGGACAGGGAGAGGTGAGCAGTTCTTC
few,TRBJ2-3,TRBV24-1,TRBD2,CATSDFAGVTDTQYF,TGTGCCACCAGTGATTTTGCGGGAGTCACAGATACGCAGTATTTT
NA,TRBJ1-2,TRBV11-2,TRBD1,CASSFQGGANYGYTF,TGTGCCAGCAGCTTCCAAGGGGGCGCTAACTATGGCTACACCTTC
NA,TRBJ1-4,TRBV7-9,NA,CASSPPTRRGEKLFF,TGTGCCAGCAGCCCACCCACGAGGAGAGGCGAAAAACTGTTTTTT
NA,TRBJ2-7,TRBV28,NA,CASSRWGGESAYEQYF,TGTGCCAGCAGTCGTTGGGGGGGCGAATCTGCCTACGAGCAGTACTTC
NA,TRBJ1-5,TRBV2,TRBD1,CASSPQGAVQPQHF,TGTGCCAGCAGTCCACAGGGGGCAGTTCAGCCCCAGCATTTT
few,TRBJ1-1,TRBV7-2,NA,CASSLSGNTEAFF,TGTGCCAGCAGTCTTAGCGGGAACACTGAAGCTTTCTTT
NA,TRBJ2-3,TRBV19,TRBD2,CASSISGSTDTQYF,TGTGCCAGTAGTATTAGCGGGAGCACAGATACGCAGTATTTT
NA,TRBJ1-3,TRBV7-9,NA,CASNLGGAAGNTIYF,TGTGCCAGCAATCTAGGGGGGGCGGCTGGAAACACCATATATTTT
NA,TRBJ2-7,TRBV18,NA,CASSRQGFDEQYF,TGTGCCAGCTCACGGCAGGGATTCGACGAGCAGTACTTC
NA,TRBJ2-5,TRBV6-6,TRBD1,CASSWDRDPMSAQYF,TGTGCCAGCAGTTGGGACAGGGACCCCATGTCGGCCCAGTACTTC
few,TRBJ1-2,TRBV28,TRBD1,CASSPTGTIISGGYTF,TGTGCCAGCAGTCCGACAGGGACAATAATCTCGGGGGGCTACACCTTC
NA,TRBJ1-2,TRBV29-1,TRBD1,CSYTTGGYGYTF,TGCAGCTATACGACAGGGGGTTATGGCTACACCTTC
NA,TRBJ1-2,TRBV30,NA,CAWSGQPSTYGYTF,TGTGCCTGGAGTGGACAGCCCAGCACCTATGGCTACACCTTC
NA,TRBJ2-3,TRBV19,TRBD2,CASGPGTSGRDTQYF,TGTGCCAGTGGTCCCGGGACTAGCGGGAGAGATACGCAGTATTTT